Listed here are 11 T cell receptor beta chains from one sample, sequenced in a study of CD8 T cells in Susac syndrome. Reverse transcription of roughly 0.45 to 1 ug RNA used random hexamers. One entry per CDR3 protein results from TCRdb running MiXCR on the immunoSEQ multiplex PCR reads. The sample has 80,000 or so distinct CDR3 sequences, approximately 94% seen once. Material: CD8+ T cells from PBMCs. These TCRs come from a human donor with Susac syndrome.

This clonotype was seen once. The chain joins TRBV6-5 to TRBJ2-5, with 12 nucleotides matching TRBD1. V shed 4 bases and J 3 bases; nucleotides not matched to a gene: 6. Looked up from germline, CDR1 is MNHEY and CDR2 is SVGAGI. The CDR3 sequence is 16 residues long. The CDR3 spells CASSSTGTGGEETQYF. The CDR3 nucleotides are TGTGCCAGCAGTTCCACCGGGACAGGGGGCGAAGAGACCCAGTACTTC.

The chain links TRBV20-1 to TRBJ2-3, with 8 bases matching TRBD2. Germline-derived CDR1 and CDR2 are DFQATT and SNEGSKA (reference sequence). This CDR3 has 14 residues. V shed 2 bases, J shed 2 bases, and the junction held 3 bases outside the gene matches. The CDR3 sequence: CSARISGATDTQYF. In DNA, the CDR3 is TGCAGTGCTAGAATTAGCGGGGCCACAGATACGCAGTATTTT.

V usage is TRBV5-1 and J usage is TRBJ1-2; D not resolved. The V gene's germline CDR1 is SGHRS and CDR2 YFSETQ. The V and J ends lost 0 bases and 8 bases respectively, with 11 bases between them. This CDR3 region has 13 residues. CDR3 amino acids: CASSLVSHQGYTF. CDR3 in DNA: TGCGCCAGCAGCTTGGTGTCCCATCAGGGCTACACCTTC.

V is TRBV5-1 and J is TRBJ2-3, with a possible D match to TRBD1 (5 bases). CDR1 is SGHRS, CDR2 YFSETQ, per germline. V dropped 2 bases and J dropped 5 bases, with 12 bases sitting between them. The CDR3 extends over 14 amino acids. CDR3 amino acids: CASSFGQGGDTQYF. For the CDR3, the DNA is TGCGCCAGCAGCTTTGGGCAGGGTGGAGATACGCAGTATTTT.

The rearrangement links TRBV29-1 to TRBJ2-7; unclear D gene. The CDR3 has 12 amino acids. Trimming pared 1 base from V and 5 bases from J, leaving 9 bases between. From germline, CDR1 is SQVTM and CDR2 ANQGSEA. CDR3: CSVEVSGDEQYF. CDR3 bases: TGCAGCGTTGAAGTGAGTGGTGACGAGCAGTACTTC.

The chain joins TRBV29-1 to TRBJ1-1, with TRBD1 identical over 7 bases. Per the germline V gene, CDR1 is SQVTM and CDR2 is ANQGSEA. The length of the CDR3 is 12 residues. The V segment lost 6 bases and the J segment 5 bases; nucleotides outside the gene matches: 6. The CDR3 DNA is TGCAGCGTACAGGGGAGTGGGACTGAAGCTTTCTTT. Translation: CSVQGSGTEAFF.

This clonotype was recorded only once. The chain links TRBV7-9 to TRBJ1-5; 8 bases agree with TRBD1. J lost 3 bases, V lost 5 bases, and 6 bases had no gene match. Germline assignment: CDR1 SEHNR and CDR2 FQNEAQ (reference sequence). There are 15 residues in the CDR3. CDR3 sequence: CASSGQGGNNQPQHF. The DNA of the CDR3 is TGTGCCAGCAGCGGACAGGGCGGTAACAATCAGCCCCAGCATTTT. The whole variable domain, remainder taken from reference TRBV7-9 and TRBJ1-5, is DTGVSQNPRHKITKRGQNVTFRCDPISEHNRLYWYRQTLGQGPEFLTYFQNEAQLEKSRLLSDRFSAERPKGSFSTLEIQRTEQGDSAMYLCASSGQGGNNQPQHFGDGTRLSIL.

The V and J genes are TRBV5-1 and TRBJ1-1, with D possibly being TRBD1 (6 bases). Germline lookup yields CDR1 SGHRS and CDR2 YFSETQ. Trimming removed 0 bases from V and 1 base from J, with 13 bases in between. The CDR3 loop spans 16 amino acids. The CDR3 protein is CASSLGGGATNTEAFF. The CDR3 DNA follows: TGCGCCAGCAGCTTGGGAGGGGGGGCCACGAACACTGAAGCTTTCTTT.

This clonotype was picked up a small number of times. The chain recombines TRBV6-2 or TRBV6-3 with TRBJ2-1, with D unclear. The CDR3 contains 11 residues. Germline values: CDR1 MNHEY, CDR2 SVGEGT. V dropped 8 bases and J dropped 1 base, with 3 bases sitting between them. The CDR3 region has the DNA TGTGCCAGCGGGTCCTACAATGAGCAGTTCTTC. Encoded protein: CASGSYNEQFF.

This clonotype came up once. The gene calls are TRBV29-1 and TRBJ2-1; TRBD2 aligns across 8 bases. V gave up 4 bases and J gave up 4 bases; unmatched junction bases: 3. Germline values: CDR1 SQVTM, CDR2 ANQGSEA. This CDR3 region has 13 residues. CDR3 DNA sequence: TGCAGCGTTGTCGGGGGGGCTTACAATGAGCAGTTCTTC. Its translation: CSVVGGAYNEQFF.

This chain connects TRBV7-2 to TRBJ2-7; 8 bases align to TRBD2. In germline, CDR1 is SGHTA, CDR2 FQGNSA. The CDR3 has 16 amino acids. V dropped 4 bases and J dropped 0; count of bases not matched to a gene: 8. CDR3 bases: TGTGCCAGCAGCTCCCGTTTAGCGGGAAGCTCCTACGAGCAGTACTTC. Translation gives CASSSRLAGSSYEQYF.